The 16 T cell receptor beta chains below were found in one sample sequenced in a study of shared clonotypes between healthy human individuals (dated by TCRdb to about 2020). The library was made by the immunoSEQ multiplex PCR assay. TCRdb obtained this table from immuneACCESS and retained in-frame rearrangements with V and J assigned. These tables miss some clones; where compared with another copy, unresolved V genes account for less than half of the shortfall, and the remainder is unexplained. The sample table holds more than 2,000,000 clones, of which roughly 92% were seen once. Of the sample, roughly 0.14% falls within the top ten clones. Sequencing used naive CD4+ T cells sorted from blood. The meaning of the sample's cell subset or site label: CD45RA+ positively selected. The receptors here all came from a man between 18 and 35 years old in good health.

The V gene is TRBV2, the J gene TRBJ1-3; D remains unclear. Trimming removed 4 bases from V and 4 bases from J, with 11 bases in between. The CDR3 length is 14 residues. CDR1 and CDR2 (germline): SNHLY, FYNNEI. In DNA form, the CDR3 reads TGTGCCAGCAGTGGGAGCCACACCGGAAACACCATATATTTT. It is translated as CASSGSHTGNTIYF. The full variable domain, completed using reference TRBV2 and TRBJ1-3, is EPEVTQTPSHQVTQMGQEVILRCVPISNHLYFYWYRQILGQKVEFLVSFYNNEISEKSEIFDDQFSVERPDGSNFTLKIRSTKLEDSAMYFCASSGSHTGNTIYFGEGSWLTVV.

This chain joins TRBV27 and TRBJ2-7; D is undetermined. The CDR3 runs to 12 residues. V was trimmed by 6 bases and J by 6 bases, leaving 12 bases between them. CDR1 and CDR2 (germline): MNHEY, SMNVEV (reference sequence). The CDR3 protein is CASRFALGEQYF. Written as DNA, the CDR3 is TGTGCCAGCAGGTTCGCGCTCGGCGAGCAGTACTTC.

The CDR3 sequence is CASGLAGGTYEQYF. The CDR3 DNA reads as TGTGCCAGCGGACTAGCGGGGGGCACCTACGAGCAGTACTTC. J is TRBJ2-7 and V is TRBV27; 14 positions agree with TRBD2. The germline CDR1 and CDR2 sequences are MNHEY and SMNVEV (reference sequence). The length of the CDR3 is 14 residues. V shed 8 bases, J shed 2 bases, and the junction held 2 bases outside the gene matches.

The chain employs TRBV4-1 and TRBJ1-1; D remains unclear. Trimming removed 0 bases from V and 1 base from J, with 18 bases in between. The germline CDR1 and CDR2 sequences are MGHRA and YSYEKL. The CDR3 spans 18 residues. For the CDR3, the DNA is TGCGCCAGCAGCCAAGATTCGCTCCGGGAGCGAAGGAACACTGAAGCTTTCTTT. Translation: CASSQDSLRERRNTEAFF.

A word on this clone: The junction and the germline gene differ at one end; a read error may be behind it. This rearrangement joins TRBV10-3 to TRBJ2-3, with 8 nucleotides matching TRBD2. The CDR3 contains 16 residues. Germline V gene sequence: CDR1 ENHRY, CDR2 SYGVKD. For the CDR3, the DNA is TGTGCCAGCAGTTACTCCGGGGGGGTTAGCACAGATACGCAGTATTTT. Protein product: CASSYSGGVSTDTQYF.

A word on this clone: Other nucleotide sequences in the sample specify the same CDR3. The chain couples TRBV10-1 to TRBJ2-2, with D possibly matching TRBD1 (5 bases). The CDR3 loop spans 12 amino acids. The germline CDR1 and CDR2 sequences are WNHNN and SYGVQD (reference sequence). V was shortened by 3 bases and J by 8 bases, with 7 bases between the two germline ends. The CDR3 sequence is CASSDGAGELFF. DNA for the CDR3: TGCGCCAGCAGTGATGGGGCAGGGGAGCTGTTTTTT.

The rearrangement uses TRBV4-1 and TRBJ2-7; 7 bases fit TRBD1. The CDR3 extends over 14 amino acids. Per germline, CDR1 MGHRA and CDR2 YSYEKL. With 2 bases clipped from V and 2 bases from J, the junction kept 3 bases outside the gene matches. CDR3 region: CASSQRTGTYEQYF. DNA of the CDR3: TGCGCCAGCAGCCAAAGGACAGGCACCTACGAGCAGTACTTC.

This sequence joins TRBV19 and TRBJ2-2; 8 bases match TRBD1. CDR1 is LNHDA and CDR2 is SQIVND in the germline V gene (reference sequence). Losses at the gene ends were 3 bases for V and 4 bases for J; bases not matched to a gene: 25. There are 22 residues in the CDR3. The CDR3 protein is CASSIIGVSGQGASRGTGELFF. CDR3 DNA: TGTGCCAGTAGTATTATAGGTGTGTCAGGGCAGGGGGCCTCTCGAGGCACCGGGGAGCTGTTTTTT.

In the case of this clone: A read error may account for a junction end that differs from germline. V gene TRBV28 combines with J gene TRBJ1-1; tentatively, D is TRBD1 (6 bases). The CDR3 totals 13 residues. Germline V gene sequence: CDR1 MDHEN, CDR2 SYDVKM. In nucleotides, the CDR3 is TGTGCCAGCGGGGAGCCCGGGACACTTGAAGCTCTCTTT. As protein: CASGEPGTLEALF. The variable domain in full, completed from reference TRBV28 and TRBJ1-1, reads DVKVTQSSRYLVKRTGEKVFLECVQDMDHENMFWYRQDPGLGLRLIYFSYDVKMKEKGDIPEGYSVSREKKERFSLILESASTNQTSMYLCASGEPGTLEALFGQGTRLTVV.

The rearrangement joins TRBV30 to TRBJ2-1; TRBD2 aligns across 8 bases. The CDR3 covers 16 residues. Germline loops: CDR1 GTSNPN, CDR2 SVGIG (reference sequence). The V segment lost 0 bases and the J segment 5 bases; nucleotides outside the gene matches: 9. For the CDR3, the DNA is TGTGCCTGGAGTGTTCGGTCGGGACTAGAGAACAATGAGCAGTTCTTC. This codes for CAWSVRSGLENNEQFF.

This chain links TRBV15 with TRBJ1-1; D not resolved. The CDR3 loop spans 15 amino acids. V lost 0 bases to trimming and J lost 1 base, with 9 bases between them. CDR1 is LNHNV and CDR2 is YYDKDF in the germline V gene (reference sequence). Written as DNA, the CDR3 is TGTGCCACCAGCAGAGATCGAGCAGAGAACACTGAAGCTTTCTTT. Translated: CATSRDRAENTEAFF.

The CDR3 DNA reads as TGTGCCAGCAGCTTAGAACAGCTCATGACTGGAAACACCATATATTTT. Protein sequence: CASSLEQLMTGNTIYF. The rearrangement uses TRBV7-2 and TRBJ1-3; no clear D gene. With 1 base removed from V and 2 bases from J, the gap between germline ends came to 12 bases. Germline values: CDR1 SGHTA, CDR2 FQGNSA. The CDR3 covers 16 residues.

This chain links TRBV4-1 with TRBJ2-7, with TRBD2 matching 8 bases. Germline CDR1 and CDR2: MGHRA and YSYEKL. This CDR3 is built from 14 residues. The ends lost 1 base at V and 3 bases at J; junction bases unmatched: 2. The CDR3 sequence: CASSQVAGYYEQYF. The CDR3, as DNA: TGCGCCAGCAGCCAAGTAGCGGGGTACTACGAGCAGTACTTC.

The chain links TRBV10-1 to TRBJ2-7; 7 bases agree with TRBD2. With V trimmed by 2 bases and J by 1 base, 2 bases remained unmatched. The CDR3 consists of 14 residues. Germline values: CDR1 WNHNN, CDR2 SYGVQD (reference sequence). CDR3 coding DNA: TGCGCCAGCAGTGAGGCGGGGGAGTCCTACGAGCAGTACTTC. It translates to CASSEAGESYEQYF.

This clone was detected a few times. The V gene is TRBV30, the J gene TRBJ2-2; D possibly corresponds to TRBD2 (6 bases). Trimming shortened V by 2 bases and J by 0 bases, and 10 bases separated the two germline ends. Germline CDR1 reads GTSNPN; CDR2 reads SVGIG (reference sequence). The CDR3 has 15 amino acids. The CDR3 reads CAWSLKRANTGELFF. DNA for the CDR3: TGTGCCTGGAGTCTCAAGCGGGCGAACACCGGGGAGCTGTTTTTT.

The gene calls are TRBV10-1 and TRBJ1-1; D call uncertain. Per the germline V gene, CDR1 is WNHNN and CDR2 is SYGVQD (reference sequence). The V end was cut by 3 bases, the J end by 9 bases, with 17 bases between. CDR3 length: 14 amino acids. The CDR3 is CASSDDSTPAQAFF. In nucleotides, the CDR3 is TGCGCCAGCAGTGATGACTCCACCCCCGCTCAAGCTTTCTTT.